Sequencing of this TCR beta chain was carried out in a study of T cell repertoires in cytomegalovirus infection (dated by TCRdb to between 2019 and 2020). A note on the overall study: Peptide stimulations targeted recently identified HLA-C-restricted CMV epitopes, whose presentation resists viral immunomodulation, together with well-studied HLA-B-restricted epitopes. The HLA type of each donor mattered for the analysis, because public TCR beta signatures pointed to carriage of CMV infection along with the matching HLA type. Results and caveats for the whole study, not just this receptor: The ex vivo response was dominated by HLA-C-restricted CMV-specific TCR beta clonotypes, and the single most frequent clonotype in two of eight donors was supplied by these HLA-C-restricted clonotypes. In both this cohort and an independent roughly 350-donor cohort, the cumulative frequency of public TCR beta family members distinguished carriers of CMV infection plus the relevant HLA type.

Data came from an Illumina HiSeq 1500. Using fastp trimming at Q25 and MiXCR clonotype assembly, TCRdb reanalyzed the public sequencing data and kept in-frame beta chains. Identical CDR3 protein sequences are pooled into one entry, listed with their most common genes and DNA. For this sample the table gives 750,000 to 950,000 distinct CDR3 sequences, of which around 29% were detected only once. The ten largest make up about 12% of the sample. Sample treatment or condition, as interpreted from the label and publication: in vitro stimulation with specific CMV peptide epitopes to enrich CMV-specific T cells. This clonotype was seen more than once but under ten times. The target of this receptor is not known. There are no base qualities to consult, and no much larger clone falls within one base. CDR1 and CDR2 were assigned from the germline V gene (reference sequence) as DFQATT and SNEGSKA. The CDR3 spans 11 residues, from the cysteine through the phenylalanine. The only DNA kept is the CDR3, 33 bases in frame from the first base. Between the V and J ends, shortened by 3 bases and 2 bases respectively, the junction contains 4 bases.

Sequencing was performed on cultured CD8+ T cells from PBMCs, taken from culture after CMV antigen stimulation. The receptor comes from a human donor in good health (CMV status not recorded). Some clones in this sample may be carry-over from other donors' samples. The rearrangement combines TRBV20-1 with TRBJ1-1; too little of a D gene remains to name it. The CDR3 region has the sequence CSASDNTEAFF. The sequence in DNA is TGCAGTGCTAGCGATAACACTGAAGCTTTCTTT.